The T cell receptor beta chain described here comes from a study of naive and memory T cell subsets. V lost 3 bases and J lost 6, with 13 bases in between. The CDR3 runs to 14 residues. The germline gives CDR1 SGDLS, CDR2 YYNGEE. Four PCR rounds used nested alpha and beta constant region primers plus the SP2 primer. One entry per CDR3 protein, called by TCRdb with MiXCR from the 5' RACE reads. Of 32,000 or so distinct CDR3 sequences detected, 16% appear once; the ten largest clones hold around 2.7%. As regards this clonotype: The antigen is undetermined. A much larger clone differs from this one at a single base, so this may be a read error.

The study's findings and limits: Potentially, T cell activation and differentiation skew this RNA-based measurement.

An oligonucleotide containing a UMI was ligated to the 3' end of TCR cDNA. Whole-blood samples were 2 to 3 ml of peripheral blood from healthy adult volunteers. Cells were not sorted; total RNA input targeted 1 to 1000 ng. This TCR derives from a female donor in good health. The chain joins TRBV9 to TRBJ2-1, with a tentative D call TRBD2 (5 bases). This CDR3 reads CASSEELRVNEQFF. The CDR3 bases are TGTGCCAGCAGCGAGGAACTGAGGGTCAATGAGCAGTTCTTC. Full variable domain (missing parts from reference TRBV9 and TRBJ2-1): DSGVTQTPKHLITATGQRVTLRCSPRSGDLSVYWYQQSLDQGLQFLIQYYNGEERAKGNILERFSAQQFPDLHSELNLSSLELGDSALYFCASSEELRVNEQFFGPGTRLTVL.